This record concerns one TCR beta chain sequence. Its specificity is not known. CDR3 length equals 14 residues. CDR1 and CDR2 from the germline V gene are SGDLS and YYNGEE. V shed 2 bases and J shed 3 bases, with 11 bases lying between them. Generated by immunoSEQ multiplex PCR, the TCRdb table keeps only in-frame clones and is missing some. The repertoire holds under 1,900,000 clones, with 98% as singletons. Recent acute infections and vaccinations were absent in the healthy HIV-negative adult donors. Naive CD45RA+ and memory CD45RA-negative subsets were split from CD4+ cells. These data originate in a study of shared clonotypes between healthy human individuals. Whole-study context: Serving as donors were a couple of women and a few men, whose ages spanned 18 to 49. Study-wide findings and caveats: Few donors limited the genetic and exposure-history diversity represented.

Sequenced sample: naive CD4+ T cells sorted from blood. Regarding subset: CD45RA+ positively selected. The gene calls are TRBV9 and TRBJ2-5; the D call may be TRBD1 or TRBD2 (5 bases each). The sequence derives from a man aged 25-45 years in good health. The CDR3 coding sequence is TGTGCCAGCAGCGTCGGGACGGTGAAAGAGACCCAGTACTTC. Translated: CASSVGTVKETQYF.